This entry lists 10 T cell receptor beta chains sequenced from one sample in a study of cytomegalovirus exposure and HLA in healthy donors. The PCR made use of 60 Vbeta and 13 Jbeta primers. Clones were read by immunoSEQ multiplex PCR, and TCRdb kept only the in-frame ones, dropping some. The sample records some 200,000 clones, approximately 70% being singletons. Specimen: PBMCs. These receptor sequences come from a man aged 40-50 years in good health and CMV-seropositive.

The chain is built from TRBV4-1 and TRBJ2-4; TRBD2 matches 11 bases. J was trimmed by 2 bases and V by 4 bases; bases with no gene match: 10. Germline V gene data show CDR1 as MGHRA and CDR2 as YSYEKL. The CDR3 is 18 residues long. This CDR3 is CASSPGVSGGASKNIQYF. The CDR3 nucleotides read TGCGCCAGCAGCCCAGGGGTTAGCGGGGGGGCTTCCAAAAACATTCAGTACTTC.

This sequence joins TRBV19 and TRBJ1-1; 8 bases align to TRBD1. CDR1 is LNHDA, CDR2 SQIVND, per germline (reference sequence). The CDR3 runs to 14 residues. V lost 6 bases to trimming and J lost 1 base; unmatched junction nucleotides: 4. CDR3 in amino acids: CASRLDRGNTEAFF. CDR3 nucleotides: TGTGCCAGTAGGTTAGACAGGGGGAACACTGAAGCTTTCTTT.

The chain carries TRBV27 and TRBJ2-5; 10 positions agree with TRBD2. J was trimmed by 5 bases and V by 2 bases; bases with no gene match: 5. CDR1 and CDR2 from the germline V gene are MNHEY and SMNVEV (reference sequence). The CDR3 has 15 residues. CDR3 nucleotides: TGTGCCAGCAGTTTAGTACTAGCGGGGAGGGAGACCCAGTACTTC. It specifies CASSLVLAGRETQYF.

This chain links TRBV5-1 with TRBJ2-6, with a possible D match to TRBD1 (6 bases). This CDR3 region has 17 residues. The V and J ends lost 4 bases and 0 bases respectively, with 14 bases between them. In germline, CDR1 is SGHRS, CDR2 YFSETQ. The CDR3 region is CASSTSPDSSGANVLTF. The CDR3 DNA sequence: TGCGCCAGCAGCACCTCCCCGGACAGCTCTGGGGCCAACGTCCTGACTTTC.

The chain has TRBV7-7 and TRBJ1-1; D remains unclear. The germline V gene has CDR1 SSHAT and CDR2 FNYEAQ (reference sequence). The ends were cut back, 2 bases at V and 1 base at J, with 5 bases in the middle. The CDR3 sequence is 13 residues long. The CDR3, as DNA: TGTGCCAGCAGCTTATGGGCGAACACTGAAGCTTTCTTT. Amino acid sequence: CASSLWANTEAFF.

This chain links TRBV5-6 with TRBJ2-2; 10 bases match TRBD2. Germline-derived CDR1 and CDR2 are SGHDT and YYEEEE. J gave up 3 bases and V 2 bases, and 4 bases lay outside the gene matches. The CDR3 consists of 16 residues. CDR3 amino acids: CASSLPLAGDTGELFF. The DNA of the CDR3 is TGTGCCAGCAGCTTACCCCTAGCGGGGGACACCGGGGAGCTGTTTTTT.

V gene TRBV5-6 combines with J gene TRBJ1-2; possibly TRBD1 for D (5 bases). Looked up from germline, CDR1 is SGHDT and CDR2 is YYEEEE. The CDR3 covers 14 residues. Trimming shortened V by 2 bases and J by 4 bases, and 12 bases separated the two germline ends. DNA of the CDR3: TGTGCCAGCAGCTTCCCGACAGAGCCCTATGGCTACACCTTC. Encoded protein: CASSFPTEPYGYTF.

The rearrangement links TRBV13 to TRBJ2-1, with TRBD2 matching over 9 bases. The germline V gene has CDR1 PRHDT and CDR2 FYEKMQ (reference sequence). Germline trimming cut 4 bases from V and 9 bases from J; bases unmatched to any gene: 10. This CDR3 contains 15 residues. CDR3 nucleotide sequence: TGTGCCAGCAGCTCCGAAGGCGGGGGGGCCGGTGAGCAGTTCTTC. It specifies CASSSEGGGAGEQFF. Variable domain in full (rest from reference TRBV13 and TRBJ2-1): AAGVIQSPRHLIKEKRETATLKCYPIPRHDTVYWYQQGPGQDPQFLISFYEKMQSDKGSIPDRFSAQQFSDYHSELNMSSLELGDSALYFCASSSEGGGAGEQFFGPGTRLTVL.

This sequence joins TRBV7-8 and TRBJ1-4; D ambiguous. The CDR3 sequence is 14 residues long. With 0 bases removed from V and 8 bases from J, the gap between germline ends came to 10 bases. Germline V gene sequence: CDR1 SGHVS, CDR2 FQNEAQ. The CDR3: CASSLAGFQEKLFF. The CDR3 DNA sequence: TGTGCCAGCAGCTTAGCCGGGTTTCAGGAAAAACTGTTTTTT.

The chain combines TRBV7-2 with TRBJ1-6; 9 bases fit TRBD1. Trimming removed 3 bases from V and 8 bases from J; junction bases left unmatched: 8. This CDR3 spans 16 amino acids. Looked up from germline, CDR1 is SGHTA and CDR2 is FQGNSA. The CDR3 sequence is CASSFGIGTGYSPLHF. CDR3 DNA sequence: TGTGCCAGCAGCTTTGGAATCGGGACAGGGTATTCACCCCTCCACTTT. The variable domain in full, completed from reference TRBV7-2 and TRBJ1-6, reads GAGVSQSPSNKVTEKGKDVELRCDPISGHTALYWYRQSLGQGLEFLIYFQGNSAPDKSGLPSDRFSAERTGGSVSTLTIQRTQQEDSAVYLCASSFGIGTGYSPLHFGNGTRLTVT.